The source of this T cell receptor beta chain is a study of CD8+ T cells in alopecia areata. CDR1 and CDR2 (germline): SGHRS, YFSETQ. V lost 5 bases and J lost 3, with 7 bases in between. The CDR3 is 12 amino acids. As the sequencing template, cDNA was produced by extracting RNA and reverse transcribing it. TCRdb keeps only in-frame clones here, not all; method: immunoSEQ multiplex PCR. The repertoire consists of 61,000 or so clones, with around 96% occurring once and the leading ten covering 25% to 30%. This receptor was taken from a human donor with alopecia areata. The chain combines TRBV5-1 with TRBJ2-3; D is unclear. Sample: CD8+ T cells sorted from blood, taken at week 0. CDR3 DNA: TGCGCCAGCAGAGGCTTTACAGATACGCAGTATTTT. Its protein is CASRGFTDTQYF. Full variable domain (remainder filled in from reference TRBV5-1 and TRBJ2-3): KAGVTQTPRYLIKTRGQQVTLSCSPISGHRSVSWYQQTPGQGLQFLFEYFSETQRNKGNFPGRFSGRQFSNSRSEMNVSTLELGDSALYLCASRGFTDTQYFGPGTRLTVL.